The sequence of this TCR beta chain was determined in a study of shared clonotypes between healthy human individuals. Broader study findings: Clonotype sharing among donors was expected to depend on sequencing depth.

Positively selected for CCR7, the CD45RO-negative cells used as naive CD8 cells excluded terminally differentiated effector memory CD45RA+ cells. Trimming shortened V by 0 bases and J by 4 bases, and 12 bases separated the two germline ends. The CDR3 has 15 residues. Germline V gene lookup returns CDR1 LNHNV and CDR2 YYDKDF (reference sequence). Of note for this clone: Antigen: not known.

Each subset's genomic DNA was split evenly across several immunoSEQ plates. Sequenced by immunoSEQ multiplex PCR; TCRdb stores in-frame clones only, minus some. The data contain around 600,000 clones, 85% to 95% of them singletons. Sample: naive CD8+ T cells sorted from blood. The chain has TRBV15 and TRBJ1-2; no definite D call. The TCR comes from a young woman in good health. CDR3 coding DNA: TGTGCCACCAGCAGAGATCTGGGATTGGGCTATGGCTACACCTTC. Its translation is CATSRDLGLGYGYTF.